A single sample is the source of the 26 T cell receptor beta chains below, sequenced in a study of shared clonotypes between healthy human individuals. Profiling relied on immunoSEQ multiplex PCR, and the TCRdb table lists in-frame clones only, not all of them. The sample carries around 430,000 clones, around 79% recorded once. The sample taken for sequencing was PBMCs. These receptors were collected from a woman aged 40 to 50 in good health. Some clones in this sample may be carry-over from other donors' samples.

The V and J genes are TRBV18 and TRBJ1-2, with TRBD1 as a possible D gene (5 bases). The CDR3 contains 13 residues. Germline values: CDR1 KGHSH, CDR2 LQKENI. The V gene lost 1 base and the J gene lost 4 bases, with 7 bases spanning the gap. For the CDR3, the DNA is TGTGCCAGCTCACCACTAGACAGCTATGGCTACACCTTC. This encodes CASSPLDSYGYTF.

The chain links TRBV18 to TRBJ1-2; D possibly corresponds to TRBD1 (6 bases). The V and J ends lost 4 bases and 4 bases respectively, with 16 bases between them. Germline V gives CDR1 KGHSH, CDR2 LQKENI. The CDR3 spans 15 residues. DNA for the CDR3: TGTGCCAGCTCACGACAAGGGGGGGGTAGCTATGGCTACACCTTC. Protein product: CASSRQGGGSYGYTF.

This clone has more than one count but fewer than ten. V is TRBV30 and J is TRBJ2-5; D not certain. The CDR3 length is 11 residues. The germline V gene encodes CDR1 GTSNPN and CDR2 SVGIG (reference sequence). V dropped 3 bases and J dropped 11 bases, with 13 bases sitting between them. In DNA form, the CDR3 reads TGTGCCTGGAGCCGTTTGGCTGAGCAGTACTTC. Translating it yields CAWSRLAEQYF.

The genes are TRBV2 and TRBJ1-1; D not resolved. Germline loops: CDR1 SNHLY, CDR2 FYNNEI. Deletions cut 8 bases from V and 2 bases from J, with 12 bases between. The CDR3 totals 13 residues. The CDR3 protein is CASQISPNTEAFF. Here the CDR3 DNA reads TGTGCCAGCCAGATTAGCCCAAACACTGAAGCTTTCTTT. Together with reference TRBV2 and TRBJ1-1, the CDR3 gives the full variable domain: EPEVTQTPSHQVTQMGQEVILRCVPISNHLYFYWYRQILGQKVEFLVSFYNNEISEKSEIFDDQFSVERPDGSNFTLKIRSTKLEDSAMYFCASQISPNTEAFFGQGTRLTVV.

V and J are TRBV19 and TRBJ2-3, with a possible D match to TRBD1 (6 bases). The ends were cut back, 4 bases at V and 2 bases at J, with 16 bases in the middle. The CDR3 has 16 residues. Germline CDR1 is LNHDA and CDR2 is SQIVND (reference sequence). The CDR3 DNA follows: TGTGCCAGTAGTACCTCCTGGGACACCTACACAGATACGCAGTATTTT. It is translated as CASSTSWDTYTDTQYF.

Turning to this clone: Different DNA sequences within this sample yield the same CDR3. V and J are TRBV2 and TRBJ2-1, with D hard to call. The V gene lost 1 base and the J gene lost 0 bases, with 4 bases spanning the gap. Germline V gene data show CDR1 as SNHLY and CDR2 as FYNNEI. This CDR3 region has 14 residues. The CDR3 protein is CASSEEGSYNEQFF. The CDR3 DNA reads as TGTGCCAGCAGTGAAGAGGGCTCCTACAATGAGCAGTTCTTC.

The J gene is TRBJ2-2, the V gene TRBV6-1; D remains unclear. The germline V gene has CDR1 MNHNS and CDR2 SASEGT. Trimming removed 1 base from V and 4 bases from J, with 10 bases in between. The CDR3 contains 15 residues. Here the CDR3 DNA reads TGTGCCAGCAGTGAAGACGTGTATCGCACCGGGGAGCTGTTTTTT. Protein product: CASSEDVYRTGELFF.

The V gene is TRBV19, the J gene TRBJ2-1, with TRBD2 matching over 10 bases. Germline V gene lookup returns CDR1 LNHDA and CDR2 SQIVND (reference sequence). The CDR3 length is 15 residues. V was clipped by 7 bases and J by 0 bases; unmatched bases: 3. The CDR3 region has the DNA TGTGCCAGTACTAGCGGGAGCAGCTCCTACAATGAGCAGTTCTTC. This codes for CASTSGSSSYNEQFF.

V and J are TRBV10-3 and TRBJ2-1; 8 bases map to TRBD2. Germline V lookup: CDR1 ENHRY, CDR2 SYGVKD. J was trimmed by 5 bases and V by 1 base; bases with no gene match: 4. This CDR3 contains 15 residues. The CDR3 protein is CAISELAGGDNEQFF. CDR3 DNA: TGTGCCATCAGTGAGTTGGCGGGGGGCGACAATGAGCAGTTCTTC.

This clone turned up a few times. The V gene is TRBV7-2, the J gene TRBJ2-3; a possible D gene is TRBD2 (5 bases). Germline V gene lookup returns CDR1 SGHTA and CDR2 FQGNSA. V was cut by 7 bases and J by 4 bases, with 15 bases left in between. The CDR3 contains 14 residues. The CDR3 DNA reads TGTGCCAGCAAGATCGGAGGTAGTCCAGATACGCAGTATTTT. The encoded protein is CASKIGGSPDTQYF.

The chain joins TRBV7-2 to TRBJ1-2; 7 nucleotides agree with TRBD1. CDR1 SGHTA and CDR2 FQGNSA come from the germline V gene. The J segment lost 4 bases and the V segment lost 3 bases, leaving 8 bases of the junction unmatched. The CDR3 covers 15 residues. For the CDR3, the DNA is TGTGCCAGCAGCTTGCAGGACAGGACTCCCTATGGCTACACCTTC. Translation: CASSLQDRTPYGYTF.

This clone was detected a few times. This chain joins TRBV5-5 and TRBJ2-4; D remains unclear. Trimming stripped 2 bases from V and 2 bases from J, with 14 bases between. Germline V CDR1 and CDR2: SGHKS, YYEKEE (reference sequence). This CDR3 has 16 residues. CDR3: CASSFAGSKTKNIQYF. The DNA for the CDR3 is TGTGCCAGCAGCTTCGCCGGTTCCAAAACCAAAAACATTCAGTACTTC.

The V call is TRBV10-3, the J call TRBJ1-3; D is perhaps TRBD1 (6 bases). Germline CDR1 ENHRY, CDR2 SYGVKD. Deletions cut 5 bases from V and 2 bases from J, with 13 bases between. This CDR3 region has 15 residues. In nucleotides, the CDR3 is TGTGCCATCAGTAACAGGGAAGGGCCTGGAAACACCATATATTTT. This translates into CAISNREGPGNTIYF.

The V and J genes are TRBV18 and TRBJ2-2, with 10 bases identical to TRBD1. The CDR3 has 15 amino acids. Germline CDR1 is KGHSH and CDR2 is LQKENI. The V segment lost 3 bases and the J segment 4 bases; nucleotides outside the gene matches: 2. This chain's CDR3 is CASSPDRGVTGELFF. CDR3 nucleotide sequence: TGTGCCAGCTCACCGGACAGGGGGGTCACCGGGGAGCTGTTTTTT.

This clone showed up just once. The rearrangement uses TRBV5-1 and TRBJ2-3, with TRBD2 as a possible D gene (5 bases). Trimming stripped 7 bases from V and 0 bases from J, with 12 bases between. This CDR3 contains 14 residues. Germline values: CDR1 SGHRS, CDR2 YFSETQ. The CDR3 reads CASQADTSTDTQYF. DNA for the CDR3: TGCGCCAGCCAAGCGGATACAAGCACAGATACGCAGTATTTT.

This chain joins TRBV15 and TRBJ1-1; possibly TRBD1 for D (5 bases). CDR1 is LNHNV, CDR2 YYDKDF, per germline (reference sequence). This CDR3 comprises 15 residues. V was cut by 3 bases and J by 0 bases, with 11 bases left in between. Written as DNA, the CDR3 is TGTGCCACCAGCAGTTACTGGACATTGAACACTGAAGCTTTCTTT. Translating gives CATSSYWTLNTEAFF.

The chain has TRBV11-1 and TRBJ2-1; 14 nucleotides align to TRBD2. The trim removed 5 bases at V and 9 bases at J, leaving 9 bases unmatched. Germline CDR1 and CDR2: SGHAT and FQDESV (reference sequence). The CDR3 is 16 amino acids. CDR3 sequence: CASSPGPGLAGAEQFF. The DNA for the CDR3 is TGTGCCAGCAGCCCTGGCCCGGGACTAGCGGGAGCTGAGCAGTTCTTC.

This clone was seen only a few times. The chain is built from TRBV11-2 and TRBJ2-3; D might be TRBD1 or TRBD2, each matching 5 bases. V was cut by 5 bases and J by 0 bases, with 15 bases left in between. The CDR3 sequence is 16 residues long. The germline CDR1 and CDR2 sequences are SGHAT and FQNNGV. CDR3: CASSLRGAPSTDTQYF. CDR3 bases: TGTGCCAGCAGCCTACGGGGCGCACCGAGCACAGATACGCAGTATTTT.

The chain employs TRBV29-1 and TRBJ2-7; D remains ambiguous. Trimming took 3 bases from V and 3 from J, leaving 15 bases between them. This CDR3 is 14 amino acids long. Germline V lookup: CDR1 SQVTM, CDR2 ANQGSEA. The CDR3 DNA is TGCAGCGTTGAGAGCTCTTCCCCCAGCTACGAGCAGTACTTC. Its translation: CSVESSSPSYEQYF.

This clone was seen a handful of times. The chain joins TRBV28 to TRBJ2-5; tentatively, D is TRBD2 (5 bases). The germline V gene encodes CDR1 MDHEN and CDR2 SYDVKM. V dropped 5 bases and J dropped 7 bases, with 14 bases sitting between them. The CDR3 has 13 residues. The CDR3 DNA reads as TGTGCCAGCAGTCCTTCGGGCGCGGGGACCCAGTACTTC. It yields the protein CASSPSGAGTQYF.

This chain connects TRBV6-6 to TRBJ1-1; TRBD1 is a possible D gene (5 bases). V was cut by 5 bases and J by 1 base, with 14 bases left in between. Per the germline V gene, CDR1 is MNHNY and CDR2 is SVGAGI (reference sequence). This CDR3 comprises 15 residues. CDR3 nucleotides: TGTGCCAGCAGTCCCTCCGGGACCGAGAACACTGAAGCTTTCTTT. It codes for CASSPSGTENTEAFF.

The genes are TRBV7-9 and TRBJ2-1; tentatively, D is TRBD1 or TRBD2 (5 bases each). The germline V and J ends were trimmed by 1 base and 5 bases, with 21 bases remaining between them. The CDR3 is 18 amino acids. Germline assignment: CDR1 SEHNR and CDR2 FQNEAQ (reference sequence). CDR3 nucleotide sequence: TGTGCCAGCAGCTTAGGGGCTGGGGGACCCGCTAGGGACAATGAGCAGTTCTTC. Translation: CASSLGAGGPARDNEQFF.

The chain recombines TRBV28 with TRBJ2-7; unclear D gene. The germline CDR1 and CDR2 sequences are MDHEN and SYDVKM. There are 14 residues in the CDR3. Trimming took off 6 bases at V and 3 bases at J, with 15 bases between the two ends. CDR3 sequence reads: CASSFSGGRYEQYF. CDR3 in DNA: TGTGCCAGCAGCTTCTCCGGCGGCCGCTACGAGCAGTACTTC.

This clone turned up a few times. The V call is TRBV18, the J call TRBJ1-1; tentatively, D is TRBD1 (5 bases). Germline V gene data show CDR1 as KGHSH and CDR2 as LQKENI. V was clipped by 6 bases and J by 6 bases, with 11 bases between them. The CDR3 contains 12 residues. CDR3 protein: CASSLQGAEAFF. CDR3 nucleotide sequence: TGTGCCAGCTCGCTTCAGGGCGCTGAAGCTTTCTTT.

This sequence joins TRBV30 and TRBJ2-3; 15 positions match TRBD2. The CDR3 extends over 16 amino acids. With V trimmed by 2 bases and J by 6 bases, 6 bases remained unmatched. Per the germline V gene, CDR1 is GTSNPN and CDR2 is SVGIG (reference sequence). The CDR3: CAWSTGLAGGGDTQYF. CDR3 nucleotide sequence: TGTGCCTGGAGTACCGGACTAGCGGGAGGGGGGGATACGCAGTATTTT.

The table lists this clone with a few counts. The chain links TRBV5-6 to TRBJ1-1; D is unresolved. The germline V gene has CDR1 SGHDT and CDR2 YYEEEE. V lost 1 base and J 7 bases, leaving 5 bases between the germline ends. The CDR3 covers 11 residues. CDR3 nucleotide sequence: TGTGCCAGCAGCTTGTACAATGAAGCTTTCTTT. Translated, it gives CASSLYNEAFF.